The 16 T cell receptor beta chains reported below all come from one sample, sequenced in a study of Graves' ophthalmopathy and Graves' hyperthyroidism. RNA transcripts served as template for amplifying TCR beta CDR3 sequences. The first-round RT-PCR employed HTBI primers together with the Qiagen OneStep RT-PCR kit. A multiplex PCR was then performed as the second round. One entry per CDR3 protein results from TCRdb running MiXCR on the multiplex PCR reads. The sample includes about 590,000 distinct CDR3 sequences, less than 40% of them seen just once. Sequenced material: peripheral blood or thyroid tissue (not recorded which). These receptors were obtained from an adult man with Graves' hyperthyroidism.

As to this clonotype: A much larger clone lies a single base off, so this may be a read error. The chain combines TRBV6-5 with TRBJ1-4, with a possible D match to TRBD1 (6 bases). The V end lost 2 bases, the J end lost 7 bases, and 11 bases lay between the germline ends. CDR3 size: 14 residues. Germline CDR1 reads MNHEY; CDR2 reads SVGAGI. CDR3 nucleotide sequence: TGTGCCAGCAGTTACACAGGGAGGAGTGAAAAACTGTTTTTT. Translation: CASSYTGRSEKLFF.

Many counts were recorded for this clonotype. The rearrangement links TRBV19 to TRBJ1-1; 7 bases are a match to TRBD1. The germline gives CDR1 LNHDA, CDR2 SQIVND (reference sequence). The V segment lost 5 bases and the J segment 1 base; nucleotides outside the gene matches: 7. This CDR3 is 15 amino acids long. The DNA for the CDR3 is TGTGCCAGTAGTTCAGACAGGGCCCGGAACACTGAAGCTTTCTTT. Encoded protein: CASSSDRARNTEAFF.

In its sample, this clonotype was seen many times. This rearrangement joins TRBV20-1 to TRBJ1-1; D possibly corresponds to TRBD1 (5 bases). Per the germline V gene, CDR1 is DFQATT and CDR2 is SNEGSKA (reference sequence). CDR3 length equals 14 residues. Deletions cut 5 bases from V and 0 bases from J, with 13 bases between. Written as DNA, the CDR3 is TGCAGTGCTGCGGATGGGGCCATGAACACTGAAGCTTTCTTT. Encoded protein: CSAADGAMNTEAFF.

The rearrangement joins TRBV29-1 to TRBJ2-7; the D gene is possibly TRBD1 (9 bases). The germline gives CDR1 SQVTM, CDR2 ANQGSEA. CDR3 length equals 15 residues. Trimming took off 1 base at V and 9 bases at J, with 22 bases between the two ends. CDR3 nucleotides: TGCAGCGTTGAAGGTAGCGGGACAGGGCTAGGCGGGCAGTACTTC. This gives the protein CSVEGSGTGLGGQYF.

The rearrangement uses TRBV7-9 and TRBJ1-6; TRBD1 is a possible D gene (6 bases). The CDR3 extends over 15 amino acids. V lost 6 bases to trimming and J lost 3 bases, with 12 bases between them. CDR1 and CDR2 (germline): SEHNR, FQNEAQ (reference sequence). CDR3 nucleotide sequence: TGTGCCAGCAGGGTAAGGGGGGACTATAATTCACCCCTCCACTTT. Amino acids: CASRVRGDYNSPLHF.

This clonotype appeared many times. This chain uses TRBV2 with TRBJ1-1, with unresolved D. This CDR3 has 13 amino acids. The V gene lost 4 bases and the J gene lost 6 bases, with 12 bases spanning the gap. Germline lookup yields CDR1 SNHLY and CDR2 FYNNEI. CDR3 sequence reads: CASSVEGSAEAFF. The CDR3 nucleotides are TGTGCCAGCAGTGTGGAGGGTAGCGCTGAAGCTTTCTTT. The whole variable domain, remainder taken from reference TRBV2 and TRBJ1-1, is EPEVTQTPSHQVTQMGQEVILRCVPISNHLYFYWYRQILGQKVEFLVSFYNNEISEKSEIFDDQFSVERPDGSNFTLKIRSTKLEDSAMYFCASSVEGSAEAFFGQGTRLTVV.

There are many counts of this clonotype. J is TRBJ2-5 and V is TRBV20-1, with a tentative D call TRBD1 (6 bases). Germline V gives CDR1 DFQATT, CDR2 SNEGSKA (reference sequence). V lost 5 bases and J 4 bases, leaving 8 bases between the germline ends. This CDR3 contains 11 residues. The DNA for the CDR3 is TGCAGTGCTGTAGGGGGAGAGACCCAGTACTTC. Amino acid sequence: CSAVGGETQYF.

The chain recombines TRBV7-2 with TRBJ2-5; D gene unclear. The CDR3 is made up of 13 amino acids. Germline V gene sequence: CDR1 SGHTA, CDR2 FQGNSA. The germline V and J ends were trimmed by 2 bases and 9 bases, with 13 bases remaining between them. In DNA form, the CDR3 reads TGTGCCAGCAGCTTAACATTGGGCAGCTCCCAGTACTTC. Amino acids: CASSLTLGSSQYF. The full variable domain, rest sourced from reference TRBV7-2 and TRBJ2-5, is GAGVSQSPSNKVTEKGKDVELRCDPISGHTALYWYRQSLGQGLEFLIYFQGNSAPDKSGLPSDRFSAERTGGSVSTLTIQRTQQEDSAVYLCASSLTLGSSQYFGPGTRLLVL.

This clonotype was seen ten or more times. This CDR3 reads CASSWDYQNPYEQYF. CDR3 DNA: TGTGCCAGCAGCTGGGACTACCAGAACCCTTACGAGCAGTACTTC. The chain uses TRBV7-9 and TRBJ2-7; 7 nucleotides align to TRBD2. Germline values: CDR1 SEHNR, CDR2 FQNEAQ (reference sequence). V lost 4 bases, J lost 4 bases, and 10 bases stayed unmatched. This CDR3 spans 15 amino acids. The entire variable domain, with the rest obtained from reference TRBV7-9 and TRBJ2-7, is as follows: DTGVSQNPRHKITKRGQNVTFRCDPISEHNRLYWYRQTLGQGPEFLTYFQNEAQLEKSRLLSDRFSAERPKGSFSTLEIQRTEQGDSAMYLCASSWDYQNPYEQYFGPGTRLTVT.

This clonotype was detected many times. The gene calls are TRBV2 and TRBJ1-4; TRBD1 matches at 7 bases. Trimming removed 6 bases from V and 2 bases from J; junction bases left unmatched: 6. There are 15 residues in the CDR3. CDR1 and CDR2 (germline): SNHLY, FYNNEI. The CDR3 DNA reads as TGTGCCAGCAGGCGACAGGGTTGGACTAATGAAAAACTGTTTTTT. It codes for CASRRQGWTNEKLFF.

As regards this clonotype: This clone may be a read error of a much larger clone one base away. The rearrangement joins TRBV6-5 to TRBJ1-1; the D gene is possibly TRBD1 (5 bases). The V and J ends lost 11 bases and 5 bases respectively, with 21 bases between them. The V gene's germline CDR1 is MNHEY and CDR2 SVGAGI. This CDR3 contains 14 residues. The CDR3 DNA reads as TGTGCCGGCGGACCGGGACCCCTTCTGACTGAAGCTTTCTTT. Encoded protein: CAGGPGPLLTEAFF.

This clonotype came up many times. The V gene is TRBV6-5, the J gene TRBJ2-5; D unclear. In germline, CDR1 is MNHEY, CDR2 SVGAGI. CDR3 length: 15 amino acids. Between the trimmed V and J ends, which lost 5 bases and 1 base, there was a span of 14 bases. The CDR3 sequence is CASSPGRLLQETQYF. The DNA of the CDR3 is TGTGCCAGCAGTCCCGGAAGGCTACTCCAAGAGACCCAGTACTTC.

This clonotype appeared a few times. The chain has TRBV4-1 and TRBJ1-1, with 7 bases aligning to TRBD1. There are 14 residues in the CDR3. Germline CDR1 is MGHRA and CDR2 is YSYEKL. V gave up 2 bases and J gave up 4 bases; unmatched junction bases: 4. CDR3: CASSQTTGLTEAFF. The CDR3 region has the DNA TGCGCCAGCAGCCAAACGACAGGGCTCACTGAAGCTTTCTTT.

This clonotype has more than one count but fewer than ten. The genes are TRBV4-1 and TRBJ2-7; TRBD1 is a possible D gene (6 bases). The V and J ends lost 6 bases and 2 bases respectively, with 17 bases between them. The CDR3 is made up of 15 amino acids. The germline gives CDR1 MGHRA, CDR2 YSYEKL. CDR3 in DNA: TGCGCCAGCAGTCAACCCTTGGACAGAGCCTACGAGCAGTACTTC. This encodes CASSQPLDRAYEQYF.

As concerns this clonotype: A much larger clone differs from this one at a single base, so this may be a read error. The rearrangement joins TRBV24-1 to TRBJ1-4, with 7 positions matching TRBD1. CDR3 size: 13 residues. The J segment lost 8 bases and the V segment lost 4 bases, leaving 3 bases of the junction unmatched. Germline V lookup: CDR1 KGHDR, CDR2 SFDVKD. The CDR3 loop is CATSDGQEEKLFF. The CDR3 DNA is TGTGCCACCAGTGACGGACAGGAAGAAAAACTGTTTTTT.

This clonotype appeared a few times. The genes are TRBV19 and TRBJ2-6, with 8 bases aligning to TRBD1. The trim removed 3 bases at V and 0 bases at J, leaving 7 bases unmatched. Per germline, CDR1 LNHDA and CDR2 SQIVND (reference sequence). CDR3 length: 18 residues. CDR3 protein: CASSIRGDRPSGANVLTF. DNA for the CDR3: TGTGCCAGTAGTATTCGAGGGGACAGGCCCTCTGGGGCCAACGTCCTGACTTTC.